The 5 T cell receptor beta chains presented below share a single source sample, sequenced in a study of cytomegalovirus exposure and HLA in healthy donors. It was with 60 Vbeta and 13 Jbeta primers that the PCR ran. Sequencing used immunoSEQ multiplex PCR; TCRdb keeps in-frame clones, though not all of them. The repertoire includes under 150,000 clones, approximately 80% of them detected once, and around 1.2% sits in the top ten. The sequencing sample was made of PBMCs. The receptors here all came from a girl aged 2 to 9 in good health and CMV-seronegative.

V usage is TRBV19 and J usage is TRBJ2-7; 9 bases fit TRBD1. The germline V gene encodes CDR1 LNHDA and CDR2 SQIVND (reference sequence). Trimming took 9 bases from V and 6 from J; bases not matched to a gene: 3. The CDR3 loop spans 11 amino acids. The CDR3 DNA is TGTGCCAGCCGGACAGGGGTCGAGCAGTACTTC. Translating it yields CASRTGVEQYF.

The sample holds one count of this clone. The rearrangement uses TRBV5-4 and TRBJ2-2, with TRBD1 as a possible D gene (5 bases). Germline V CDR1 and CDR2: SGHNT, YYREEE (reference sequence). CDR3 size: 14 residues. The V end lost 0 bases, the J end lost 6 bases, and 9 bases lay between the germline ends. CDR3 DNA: TGTGCCAGCAGCTTGGAGATGGGGCCCGGGGAGCTGTTTTTT. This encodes CASSLEMGPGELFF.

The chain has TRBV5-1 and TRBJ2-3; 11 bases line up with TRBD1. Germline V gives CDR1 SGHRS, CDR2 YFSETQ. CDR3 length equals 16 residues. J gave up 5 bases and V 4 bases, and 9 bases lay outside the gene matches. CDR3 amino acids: CASSGIGQGAGDTQYF. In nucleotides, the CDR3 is TGCGCCAGCAGCGGGATCGGACAGGGGGCAGGAGATACGCAGTATTTT.

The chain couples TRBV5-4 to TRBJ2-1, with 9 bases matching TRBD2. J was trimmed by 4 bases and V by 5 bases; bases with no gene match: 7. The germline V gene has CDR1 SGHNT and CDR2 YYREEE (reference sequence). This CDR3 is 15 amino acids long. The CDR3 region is CASSPSGMGYNEQFF. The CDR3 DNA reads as TGTGCCAGCAGTCCTAGCGGGATGGGATACAATGAGCAGTTCTTC.

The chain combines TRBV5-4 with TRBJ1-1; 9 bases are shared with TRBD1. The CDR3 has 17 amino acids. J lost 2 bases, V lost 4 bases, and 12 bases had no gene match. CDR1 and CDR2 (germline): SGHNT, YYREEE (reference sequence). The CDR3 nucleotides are TGTGCCAGCAGCGCAACAGGGGGCCCCACGCCAAACACTGAAGCTTTCTTT. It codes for CASSATGGPTPNTEAFF.